The clone carrying this TCR beta chain was observed a few times. Its antigen is as yet unknown. Indicated time point: pre-sensitization, week 0. Treatment here: therapeutic diphenylcyclopropenone sensitization with weekly scalp DPC. This sample is drawn from a study of human T cells and chemical hapten exposure. Germline CDR1 SNHLY, CDR2 FYNNEI. V dropped 0 bases and J dropped 2 bases, with 1 base sitting between them. The CDR3 runs 12 residues. The library attached unique molecular identifiers to individual cDNA molecules. MiXCR, run by TCRdb on the RACE reads, gives a single entry per CDR3 protein. Of 150,000 to 200,000 distinct CDR3 sequences in the sample, just under 30% were seen once. General study findings and limits: Healthy people's immune response may differ from that of the donors, who had alopecia. Significantly more large CDR3 similarity clusters arose among expanded TCRs than among controls.

The sample in question was whole blood, obtained in connection with sensitization to the hapten diphenylcyclopropenone (DPC). The origin of this receptor is a woman aged 30 to 39 with alopecia areata. Some clones in this sample may be carry-over from other donors' samples. The gene calls are TRBV2 and TRBJ2-5; D is unclear. CDR3 DNA sequence: TGTGCCAGCAGTGAAGCGCAAGAGACCCAGTACTTC. Translation: CASSEAQETQYF.